This record covers a single TCR beta chain. This sample stems from a study of long-term antiretroviral therapy in people with HIV. Background on the study: The 2015 recommendation for immediate ART came about a decade after the earliest samples.

Researchers report immunoSEQ v3.0 was run at survey level. The protocol was immunoSEQ multiplex PCR, while the TCRdb copy is restricted to in-frame clones and leaves out a portion. The table shows 20,000 to 25,000 clones, with more than 75% occurring only once. This TCR came from a woman aged 40 to 50 with HIV. The sample here was unsorted PBMCs, taken 0.5 years after starting antiretroviral therapy.

CDR3 sequence reads: CASSLDRSSYNEQFF. DNA of the CDR3: TGTGCCAGCAGCTTAGACAGGAGCTCCTACAATGAGCAGTTCTTC. The chain employs TRBV7-2 and TRBJ2-1; D may be TRBD1 (5 bases). V was pared by 1 base and J by 0 bases, with 7 bases between. Per the germline V gene, CDR1 is SGHTA and CDR2 is FQGNSA. There are 15 residues in the CDR3.